These T cell receptor beta chains were read from a single sample in a study of human T cells and chemical hapten exposure. TCRdb re-called the RACE reads through MiXCR, storing one row per CDR3 protein. The table has tens of thousands of distinct CDR3 sequences, about 9% seen once. Sequenced: whole blood. These receptor sequences come from a male donor in good health. Some clones in this sample may be carry-over from other donors' samples. CDR3s include the opening cysteine and the closing phenylalanine or tryptophan. D genes are given only for firm matches. The size entry is marked missing in some rows and otherwise reads once, few, many or a size class.

TRBV29-1	-	TRBJ2-3	many	TGCAGCGTCCAGCCGGGCACAGATACGCAGTATTTT	CSVQPGTDTQYF
TRBV12-3/TRBV12-4	TRBD2	TRBJ2-2	-	TGTGCCAGCAATCCCCAGCGGGGGGTGAACACCGGGGAGCTGTTTTTT	CASNPQRGVNTGELFF
TRBV5-4	-	TRBJ2-7	few	TGTGCCAGCAGCACGACATTCCATTCCTACGAGCAGTACTTC	CASSTTFHSYEQYF
TRBV7-8	-	TRBJ1-5	-	TGTGCCAGCAGCTTAGTTCCCCCGGCCCCTCGACCGAATCAGCCCCAGCATTTT	CASSLVPPAPRPNQPQHF
TRBV4-1	-	TRBJ2-7	few	TGCGCCAGCAGCCAAAGAACGGAAAGCTCCTACGAGCAGTACTTC	CASSQRTESSYEQYF
TRBV6-5	-	TRBJ2-5	many	TGTGCCAGCAGTTCGAGGGGGTCGGAGACCCAGTACTTC	CASSSRGSETQYF
TRBV10-3	TRBD2	TRBJ2-3	-	TGTGCCACCGGACTAGCGGGAGAGGATACGCAGTATTTT	CATGLAGEDTQYF
TRBV20-1	-	TRBJ2-3	many	TGCAGTGCTACCCGCCCTGGCCGTGCAGATACGCAGTATTTT	CSATRPGRADTQYF
TRBV20-1	-	TRBJ2-7	-	TGCAGTGCTAGAGAGACGAGGCGGAACGAGCAGTACTTC	CSARETRRNEQYF
TRBV4-3	-	TRBJ1-1	many	TGCGCCAGCAGCCAAGGGTCGACAGGCTACACTGAAGCTTTCTTT	CASSQGSTGYTEAFF